Below, 24 T cell receptor beta chains from the same sample are listed, as sequenced in a study of blood T cells in healthy people across ages. A J-beta primer mix and a sample-barcoded 5' primer were used in a second PCR of about 7 to 11 cycles. In TCRdb, the 5' RACE reads were re-called with MiXCR into one record per CDR3 protein. This table has around 1.7 million distinct CDR3 sequences, roughly 28% appearing once. The source material was blood. These receptors were obtained from a woman between 25 and 40 years old in good health.

The rearrangement joins TRBV27 to TRBJ2-3; TRBD2 might be the D (6 bases). V lost 4 bases, J lost 1 base, and 15 bases lay in between. There are 16 residues in the CDR3. Germline values: CDR1 MNHEY, CDR2 SMNVEV (reference sequence). CDR3 amino acids: CASSSTAGPRTDTQYF. The DNA for the CDR3 is TGTGCCAGCAGTTCCACGGCGGGGCCTCGCACAGATACGCAGTATTTT.

J is TRBJ1-2 and V is TRBV30; 7 bases are a match to TRBD1. This CDR3 spans 14 amino acids. Per the germline V gene, CDR1 is GTSNPN and CDR2 is SVGIG (reference sequence). V shed 0 bases, J shed 4 bases, and the junction held 5 bases outside the gene matches. CDR3 protein: CAWSVRGGGYGYTF. The DNA of the CDR3 is TGTGCCTGGAGTGTTAGAGGGGGCGGCTATGGCTACACCTTC.

This clonotype was counted at least ten times. V is TRBV7-6 and J is TRBJ2-1, with TRBD2 matching over 14 bases. Germline trimming cut 5 bases from V and 7 bases from J; bases unmatched to any gene: 4. The CDR3 runs 15 residues. Germline V gene data show CDR1 as SGHVS and CDR2 as FNYEAQ. The DNA of the CDR3 is TGTGCCAGCAGCGGAGGACTAGCGGGAGGAAATGAGCAGTTCTTC. It encodes CASSGGLAGGNEQFF.

The gene calls are TRBV7-6 and TRBJ1-1, with 7 nucleotides matching TRBD1. CDR1 and CDR2 from the germline V gene are SGHVS and FNYEAQ. The J segment lost 6 bases and the V segment lost 1 base, leaving 5 bases of the junction unmatched. There are 14 residues in the CDR3. The CDR3 bases are TGTGCCAGCAGCTTAGAAGGGGGCGAATCTGAAGCTTTCTTT. Amino acids: CASSLEGGESEAFF. Looking up the rest from reference TRBV7-6 and TRBJ1-1 gives the full variable domain: GAGVSQSPRYKVTKRGQDVALRCDPISGHVSLYWYRQALGQGPEFLTYFNYEAQQDKSGLPNDRFSAERPEGSISTLTIQRTEQRDSAMYRCASSLEGGESEAFFGQGTRLTVV.

In this sample, this clonotype turned up many times. The V gene is TRBV12-3 or TRBV12-4, the J gene TRBJ2-7; 7 bases align to TRBD2. With 3 bases clipped from V and 2 bases from J, the junction kept 10 bases outside the gene matches. The CDR3 has 16 amino acids. CDR3 sequence: CASSFGRPGLPYEQYF. The CDR3 nucleotides are TGTGCCAGCAGTTTTGGGCGACCGGGACTACCCTACGAGCAGTACTTC.

In its sample, this clonotype was seen a few times. The chain couples TRBV3-1 to TRBJ2-5; 7 positions agree with TRBD1. Trimming at V came to 5 bases and at J to 4 bases, leaving 7 bases not matched to a gene. Germline V gene sequence: CDR1 LGHDT, CDR2 YNNKEL (reference sequence). This CDR3 is 14 amino acids long. The CDR3 DNA follows: TGTGCCAGCAGCGACAGGGTCGGACTAGAGACCCAGTACTTC. It codes for CASSDRVGLETQYF.

This clonotype occurred a few times. V gene TRBV2 combines with J gene TRBJ2-2, with D perhaps matching TRBD1 (5 bases). Trimming took off 3 bases at V and 5 bases at J, with 10 bases between the two ends. CDR3 length: 14 residues. Looked up from germline, CDR1 is SNHLY and CDR2 is FYNNEI. The CDR3 loop is CASSDRTKTGELFF. The CDR3 DNA is TGTGCCAGCAGTGACCGGACAAAAACCGGGGAGCTGTTTTTT.

This clonotype was picked up a small number of times. The chain employs TRBV21-1 and TRBJ1-1; TRBD1 was called by the table and not checked on the DNA. TRBV21-1 is a recognized pseudogene. The CDR3 extends over 16 amino acids. CDR3 nucleotides: TGTGCCAGCAGCAAAGAGGTCCACAGGGGCCCCACTGAAGCTTTCTTT. This gives the protein CASSKEVHRGPTEAFF.

The CDR3 region is CACNFLQGWQYF. CDR3 DNA sequence: TGTGCCTGCAACTTTCTACAGGGCTGGCAGTACTTC. The J gene is TRBJ2-7, the V gene TRBV7-9, with D perhaps matching TRBD1 (6 bases). The V end was cut by 11 bases, the J end by 9 bases, with 20 bases between. Germline V gives CDR1 SEHNR, CDR2 FQNEAQ (reference sequence). This CDR3 has 12 residues.

This chain links TRBV12-3 or TRBV12-4 with TRBJ1-4, with a weak D call TRBD1 (5 bases). This CDR3 comprises 14 residues. The V end was cut by 6 bases, the J end by 7 bases, with 15 bases between. DNA of the CDR3: TGTGCCAGCAGAACCTCTGGGGCCGGTGAAAAACTGTTTTTT. It encodes CASRTSGAGEKLFF.

This clonotype was detected a few times. The rearrangement uses TRBV29-1 and TRBJ2-3, with 10 bases that match TRBD2. V dropped 7 bases and J dropped 8; count of bases not matched to a gene: 9. There are 13 residues in the CDR3. The germline gives CDR1 SQVTM, CDR2 ANQGSEA. The CDR3, as DNA: TGCAGCGGTAGCGGGGGGACCCATGGTACGCAGTATTTT. Protein product: CSGSGGTHGTQYF.

This clonotype was seen a handful of times. The CDR3 sequence: CASSVSSGGLRGETQYF. The CDR3, as DNA: TGTGCCAGCAGCGTATCCAGCGGGGGCCTGAGGGGAGAGACCCAGTACTTC. The chain recombines TRBV9 with TRBJ2-5; 8 nucleotides line up with TRBD2. CDR1 is SGDLS and CDR2 is YYNGEE in the germline V gene. CDR3 size: 17 residues. After removal of 1 base from V and 4 bases from J, the junction contained 12 bases not matched to a gene. Full variable domain (rest looked up from reference TRBV9 and TRBJ2-5): DSGVTQTPKHLITATGQRVTLRCSPRSGDLSVYWYQQSLDQGLQFLIQYYNGEERAKGNILERFSAQQFPDLHSELNLSSLELGDSALYFCASSVSSGGLRGETQYFGPGTRLLVL.

This clonotype has just a few counts. This sequence joins TRBV5-1 and TRBJ1-2; D gene ambiguous. Trimming removed 3 bases at V and 6 bases at J, with 15 bases between. The CDR3 is 14 residues long. Germline V gives CDR1 SGHRS, CDR2 YFSETQ. This chain's CDR3 is CASSSIGEGNGYTF. The CDR3 coding sequence is TGCGCCAGCAGCTCGATCGGGGAGGGTAATGGCTACACCTTC.

This clonotype was detected many times. The rearrangement links TRBV27 to TRBJ2-7; possible D gene TRBD1, 5 bases. Germline V gene sequence: CDR1 MNHEY, CDR2 SMNVEV (reference sequence). V was cut by 6 bases and J by 3 bases, with 12 bases left in between. The CDR3 spans 13 residues. CDR3 sequence reads: CASSPTVNYEQYF. The CDR3 DNA follows: TGTGCCAGCAGCCCGACAGTTAACTACGAGCAGTACTTC.

V gene TRBV7-9 combines with J gene TRBJ2-5; 9 nucleotides match TRBD2. Germline assignment: CDR1 SEHNR and CDR2 FQNEAQ (reference sequence). J was trimmed by 3 bases and V by 5 bases; bases with no gene match: 7. This CDR3 spans 15 amino acids. The CDR3 DNA is TGTGCCAGCAGCCGCGGGCGGGGGGGCGAAGAGACCCAGTACTTC. It specifies CASSRGRGGEETQYF.

This clonotype was counted ten times or more. The gene calls are TRBV7-8 and TRBJ2-3, with a tentative D call TRBD1 (5 bases). Germline V CDR1 and CDR2: SGHVS, FQNEAQ. CDR3 length equals 14 residues. V was cut by 2 bases and J by 6 bases, with 12 bases left in between. This chain's CDR3 is CASSLLPRVDTQYF. CDR3 DNA sequence: TGTGCCAGCAGCTTACTCCCCAGGGTTGATACGCAGTATTTT.

The rearrangement links TRBV9 to TRBJ1-4; no reliable D call. The CDR3 totals 15 residues. The V end lost 4 bases, the J end lost 16 bases, and 26 bases lay between the germline ends. Germline values: CDR1 SGDLS, CDR2 YYNGEE. CDR3 nucleotide sequence: TGTGCCAGCAGCCTGCTAGCGCAAAGCACAGATACGCAGTTTTTT. This encodes CASSLLAQSTDTQFF.

On this clonotype itself: One junction end disagrees with the germline gene, perhaps due to a read error. CDR3 bases: TGCTCCAGCAGCGGCGCCGAGACCCAGTACTTC. This codes for CSSSGAETQYF. V gene TRBV5-1 combines with J gene TRBJ2-5; D may be TRBD2 (5 bases). The CDR3 loop spans 11 amino acids. Germline V gene data show CDR1 as SGHRS and CDR2 as YFSETQ.

In its sample, this clonotype was seen a few times. The chain uses TRBV9 and TRBJ2-1; 8 nucleotides agree with TRBD2. CDR3 length: 15 amino acids. V lost 3 bases to trimming and J lost 3 bases; unmatched junction nucleotides: 5. Germline V CDR1 and CDR2: SGDLS, YYNGEE. The CDR3 spells CASSATSGVYNEQFF. CDR3 DNA sequence: TGTGCCAGCAGCGCAACTAGCGGAGTCTACAATGAGCAGTTCTTC.

The chain carries TRBV6-5 and TRBJ2-1, with a possible D match to TRBD2 (5 bases). V was pared by 2 bases and J by 8 bases, with 10 bases between. The CDR3 has 13 residues. The germline V gene has CDR1 MNHEY and CDR2 SVGAGI. CDR3 region: CASSYGSRDEQFF. The CDR3 DNA reads TGTGCCAGCAGTTACGGGAGCCGGGATGAGCAGTTCTTC.

This clonotype was recorded many times. The CDR3, as DNA: TGTGCCAGCAGTCCCCAGCCGGACAGAAGCTCCTACGAGCAGTACTTC. Protein: CASSPQPDRSSYEQYF. This sequence joins TRBV6-5 and TRBJ2-7; D is perhaps TRBD1 (6 bases). Trimming shortened V by 5 bases and J by 0 bases, and 17 bases separated the two germline ends. CDR1 and CDR2 (germline): MNHEY, SVGAGI. The CDR3 has 16 residues.

In its sample, this clonotype was seen many times. The gene calls are TRBV6-5 and TRBJ1-5; D is undetermined. V lost 0 bases and J lost 3, with 9 bases in between. CDR3 size: 15 residues. Germline V gene lookup returns CDR1 MNHEY and CDR2 SVGAGI. The CDR3 protein is CASSYSSGNNQPQHF. CDR3 bases: TGTGCCAGCAGTTACTCGTCGGGGAACAATCAGCCCCAGCATTTT.

V gene TRBV7-9 combines with J gene TRBJ2-5, with D possibly TRBD1 on 6 matching bases. Judging by the DNA end, TRBJ2-7 fits better; the J call may be wrong. The germline V gene encodes CDR1 SEHNR and CDR2 FQNEAQ (reference sequence). CDR3 size: 17 residues. Here the CDR3 reads CASSFNPTGSPRGEQYF. Here the CDR3 DNA reads TGTGCCAGCAGCTTTAACCCTACAGGGTCCCCCCGCGGCGAGCAGTACTTC.

This clonotype was seen many times. The chain recombines TRBV7-9 with TRBJ2-7; the D is unclear. Germline V CDR1 and CDR2: SEHNR, FQNEAQ (reference sequence). Deletions cut 5 bases from V and 4 bases from J, with 9 bases between. This CDR3 spans 12 amino acids. DNA for the CDR3: TGTGCCAGCAGCCAGGACGCTTACGAGCAGTACTTC. Translated, it gives CASSQDAYEQYF.